The clone carrying this T cell receptor beta chain has more than one count but fewer than ten. What it binds is not known. From the second PCR step, alpha and beta chains were amplified apart. CD45RA-CD27- cells were effector memory; CD45RA+CD27- cells were EMRA. The beta constant-region primer was an equimolar mix of two oligonucleotides covering TRBC1 and TRBC2. Ligated cDNA was amplified by four rounds of PCR with nested alpha and beta constant-region primers and SP2. TCRdb reprocessed the UMI-ligation and nested PCR reads via MiXCR and lists one record per CDR3 protein. Counted here are 2,600 or so distinct CDR3 sequences, around 5.3% occurring once; the ten biggest clones make up around a third. The record originates from a study of naive and memory T cell subsets. Study findings and constraints: TCR counts from RNA may reflect activation-linked expression changes. Over 85% of naive TCR sequences appeared only once, unlike memory subsets.

The TCR comes from a human donor in good health. Input material: CD4+ TEMRA cells from blood. Subset noted: effector memory re-expressing CD45RA, CD45RA+ CD27-.

The CDR3 nucleotides are TGTGCCAGCAGGCCCGGGAGGGGCCCATGGGGCACCGGGGAGCTGTTTTTT. Its protein is CASRPGRGPWGTGELFF. This chain links TRBV28 with TRBJ2-2; 8 bases map to TRBD2. Germline lookup yields CDR1 MDHEN and CDR2 SYDVKM. The CDR3 loop spans 17 amino acids. Trimming removed 6 bases from V and 4 bases from J; junction bases left unmatched: 13. The variable domain in full, completed from reference TRBV28 and TRBJ2-2, reads DVKVTQSSRYLVKRTGEKVFLECVQDMDHENMFWYRQDPGLGLRLIYFSYDVKMKEKGDIPEGYSVSREKKERFSLILESASTNQTSMYLCASRPGRGPWGTGELFFGEGSRLTVL.